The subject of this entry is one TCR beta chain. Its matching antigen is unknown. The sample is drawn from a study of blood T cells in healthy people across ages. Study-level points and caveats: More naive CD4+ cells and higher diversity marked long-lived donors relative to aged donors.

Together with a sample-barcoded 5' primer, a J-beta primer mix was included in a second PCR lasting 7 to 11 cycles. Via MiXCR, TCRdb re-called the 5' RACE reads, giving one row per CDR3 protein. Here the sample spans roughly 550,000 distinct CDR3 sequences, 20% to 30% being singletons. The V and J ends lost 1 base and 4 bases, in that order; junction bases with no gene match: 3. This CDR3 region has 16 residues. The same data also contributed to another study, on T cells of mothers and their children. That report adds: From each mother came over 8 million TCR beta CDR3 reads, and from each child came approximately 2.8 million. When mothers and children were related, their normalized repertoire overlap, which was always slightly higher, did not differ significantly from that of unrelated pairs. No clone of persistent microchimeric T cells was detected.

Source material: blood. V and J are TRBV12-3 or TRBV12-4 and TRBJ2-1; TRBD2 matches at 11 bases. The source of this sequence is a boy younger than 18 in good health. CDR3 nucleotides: TGTGCCAGCAGTTTAGTCCCTAGCGGGGGGTACAATGAGCAGTTCTTC. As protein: CASSLVPSGGYNEQFF.